The clone carrying this T cell receptor beta chain was picked up one time. Its antigen is not known. The data belong to a study of cytomegalovirus exposure and HLA in healthy donors. Use of 60 Vbeta and 13 Jbeta primers characterized the PCR. The method was immunoSEQ multiplex PCR; TCRdb's version includes in-frame clones alone and lacks a portion of them. This sample has 85,000 to 130,000 clones, with 60% to 75% found just once. Notes on the study in general: Productive rates of about 90% or about 30% were seen for most TCR beta V segments in an earlier analysis.

This TCR came from a male donor in good health and CMV-seropositive. Source material: PBMCs.

CDR3 region: CASSADSGLVDEQYF. The CDR3 DNA follows: TGTGCCAGCAGCGCCGACTCGGGACTAGTTGACGAGCAGTACTTC. V gene TRBV9 combines with J gene TRBJ2-7; TRBD2 agrees at 8 bases. The CDR3 length is 15 residues. The junction had 10 bases not matched to a gene; V was cut back by 3 bases and J by 5 bases. From germline, CDR1 is SGDLS and CDR2 YYNGEE.